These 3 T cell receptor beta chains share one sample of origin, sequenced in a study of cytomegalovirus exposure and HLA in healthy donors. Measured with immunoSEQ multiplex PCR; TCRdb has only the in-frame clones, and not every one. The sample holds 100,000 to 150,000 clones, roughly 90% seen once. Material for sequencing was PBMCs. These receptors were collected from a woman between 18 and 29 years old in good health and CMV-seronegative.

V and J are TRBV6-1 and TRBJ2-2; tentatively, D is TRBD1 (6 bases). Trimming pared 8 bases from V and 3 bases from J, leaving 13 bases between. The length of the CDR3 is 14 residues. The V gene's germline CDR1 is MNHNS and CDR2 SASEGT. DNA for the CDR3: TGTGCCAGCGTACTAAACAGGGACACCGGGGAGCTGTTTTTT. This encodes CASVLNRDTGELFF.

The CDR3 reads CASSQDRSRGPEAFF. In DNA, the CDR3 is TGCGCCAGCAGCCAAGATCGGAGCAGGGGACCTGAAGCTTTCTTT. The chain carries TRBV4-1 and TRBJ1-1, with D possibly matching TRBD1 (6 bases). This CDR3 has 15 residues. V lost 0 bases and J lost 6, with 14 bases in between. CDR1 MGHRA and CDR2 YSYEKL come from the germline V gene.

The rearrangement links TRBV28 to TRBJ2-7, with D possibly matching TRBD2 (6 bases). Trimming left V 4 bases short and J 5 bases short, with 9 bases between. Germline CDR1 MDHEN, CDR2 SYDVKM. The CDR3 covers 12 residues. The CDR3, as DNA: TGTGCCAGCAGTTCAGGAGGGGACGAGCAGTACTTC. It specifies CASSSGGDEQYF. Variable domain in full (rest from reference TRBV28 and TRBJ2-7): DVKVTQSSRYLVKRTGEKVFLECVQDMDHENMFWYRQDPGLGLRLIYFSYDVKMKEKGDIPEGYSVSREKKERFSLILESASTNQTSMYLCASSSGGDEQYFGPGTRLTVT.